This T cell receptor (beta chain) was sequenced for a study of T cell changes during pregnancy in multiple sclerosis. The CDR3 has 13 residues. V dropped 6 bases and J dropped 2 bases, with 11 bases sitting between them. Germline V gene lookup returns CDR1 MNHEY and CDR2 SMNVEV (reference sequence). Only in-frame clones appear in the TCRdb table, and some are missing; sequencing was by immunoSEQ multiplex PCR. The repertoire holds approximately 100,000 clones, with 91% as singletons. This receptor was identified in a female donor with multiple sclerosis, enrolled in a pregnancy study. Sequences were derived from peripheral blood, sampled in the second trimester of pregnancy. V and J are TRBV27 and TRBJ2-7; weak D call: TRBD1 (6 bases). The CDR3 DNA reads as TGTGCCAGCAGGGGGGCAACTCCCTACGAGCAGTACTTC. It translates to CASRGATPYEQYF.